The rows below give T cell receptor beta chains drawn from one sample of a study of glioma-infiltrating T cells after dendritic cell vaccination. Measured with immunoSEQ multiplex PCR; TCRdb has only the in-frame clones, and not every one. The sample contains 20,000 or so clones, around 74% of which appear only once. Sample: blood, taken before dendritic cell vaccination. Receptors originate from a human donor with glioblastoma. The CDR3 runs from the conserved cysteine through the conserved F or W.

>TRBV4-2|TRBJ2-7
CASSDSGEYEQYF
>TRBV7-9|TRBJ2-1
CASSLFQREYNEQFF
>TRBV7-9|TRBJ1-2
CASSPRDRAWGYTF
>TRBV6-1|TRBJ2-1
CASSVASGSYNEQFF
>TRBV7-6|TRBJ2-7
CASSSSSGRSSYEQYF
>TRBV30|TRBJ2-1
CARASSGLPNEQFF
>TRBV12-5|TRBJ1-5
CASGLAIGNQPQHF
>TRBV4-1|TRBJ2-2
CASSQEGREAGELFF
>TRBV5-1|TRBJ2-7
CASSRAGAKGEQYF
>TRBV7-2|TRBJ2-2
CASSAELAGGLNAGELFF
>TRBV27|TRBJ2-2
CASSAGLANGELFF
>TRBV7-8|TRBJ2-1
CASSLVVASGSTYNEQFF
>TRBV5-4|TRBJ1-3
CASSDQDRGGGGNTIYF
>TRBV27|TRBJ1-1
CASRTGGTEAFF
>TRBV10-3|TRBJ2-7
CAISVQITNEQYF
>TRBV7-2|TRBJ2-3
CASSLTDTQYF
>TRBV4-3|TRBJ2-7
CASSQTGTSGLEQYF
>TRBV7-2|TRBJ2-1
CASSRPMALAEQFF
>TRBV7-3|TRBJ2-3
CASSLVSSTDTQYF
>TRBV7-3|TRBJ2-3
CASSPGGSTDTQYF
>TRBV9|TRBJ2-1
CASSPNQREHNEQFF
>TRBV7-3|TRBJ2-3
CASSLSDTQYF
>TRBV30|TRBJ1-2
CAWSVRREYTANYGYTF
>TRBV6-5|TRBJ1-1
CASSYSPTLNTEAFF
>TRBV29-1|TRBJ1-1
CSVGTGQGRPEAFF
>TRBV7-2|TRBJ1-5
CASSNYLSNQPQHF
>TRBV18|TRBJ2-3
CASASRLSTQDTQYF
>TRBV4-3|TRBJ2-2
CASSQDRTGGTGELFF
>TRBV11-2|TRBJ2-2
CASSFRNTGELFF
>TRBV28|TRBJ1-3
CASSSSFSGNTIYF
>TRBV5-1|TRBJ1-3
CASSLTSLGQGAGNTIYF
>TRBV7-9|TRBJ2-5
CASRRVGVETQYF
>TRBV16|TRBJ1-2
CASSQYGETGNGYTF
>TRBV11-3|TRBJ2-1
CASSLGTSGDNEQFF
>TRBV5-1|TRBJ2-6
CASSLGSGANVLTF
>TRBV10-3|TRBJ2-7
CAISAPSYEQYF
>TRBV28|TRBJ2-6
CASKSGQGAVGANVLTF
>TRBV18|TRBJ2-7
CASSPGTSGNYEQYF
>TRBV7-2|TRBJ2-7
CASSLDRGGSGGSLEQYF
>TRBV7-2|TRBJ2-5
CASSFHSGRAPETQYF
>TRBV19|TRBJ2-7
CASSTNRLSSYEQYF
>TRBV19|TRBJ2-1
CASLGQPYNEQFF